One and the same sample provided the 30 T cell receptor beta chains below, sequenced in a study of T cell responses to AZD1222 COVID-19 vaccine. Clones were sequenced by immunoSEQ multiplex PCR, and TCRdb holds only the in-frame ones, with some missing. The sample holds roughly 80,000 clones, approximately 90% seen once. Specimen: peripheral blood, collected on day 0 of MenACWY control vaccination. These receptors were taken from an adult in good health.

CDR3 bases: TGCAGCGTTGAAAAGGGAGGGGGCACTGAAGCTTTCTTT. Encoded protein: CSVEKGGGTEAFF. This chain uses TRBV29-1 with TRBJ1-1; possible D gene TRBD1, 6 bases. V lost 2 bases and J 4 bases, leaving 11 bases between the germline ends. Germline CDR1 and CDR2: SQVTM and ANQGSEA. This CDR3 comprises 13 residues.

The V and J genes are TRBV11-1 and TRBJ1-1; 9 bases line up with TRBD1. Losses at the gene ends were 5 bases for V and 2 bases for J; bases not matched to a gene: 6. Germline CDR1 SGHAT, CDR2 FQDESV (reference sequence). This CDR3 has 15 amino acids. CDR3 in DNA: TGTGCCAGCAGCCCGGGGGACAGGGAAAACACTGAAGCTTTCTTT. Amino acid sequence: CASSPGDRENTEAFF.

Here the CDR3 DNA reads TGCAGCGTCCACCAAGCGGGAAGCACAGATACGCAGTATTTT. This gives the protein CSVHQAGSTDTQYF. This chain connects TRBV29-1 to TRBJ2-3, with TRBD2 matching over 7 bases. Germline V lookup: CDR1 SQVTM, CDR2 ANQGSEA. CDR3 length: 14 residues. Trimming removed 6 bases from V and 0 bases from J; junction bases left unmatched: 6.

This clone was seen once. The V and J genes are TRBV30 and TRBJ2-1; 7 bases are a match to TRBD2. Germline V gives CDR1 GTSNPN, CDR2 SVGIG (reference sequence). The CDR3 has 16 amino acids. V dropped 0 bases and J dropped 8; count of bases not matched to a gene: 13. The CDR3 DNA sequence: TGTGCCTGGAGTGTACTCATGAGACTAGCCCCCCATGAGCAGTTCTTC. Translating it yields CAWSVLMRLAPHEQFF.

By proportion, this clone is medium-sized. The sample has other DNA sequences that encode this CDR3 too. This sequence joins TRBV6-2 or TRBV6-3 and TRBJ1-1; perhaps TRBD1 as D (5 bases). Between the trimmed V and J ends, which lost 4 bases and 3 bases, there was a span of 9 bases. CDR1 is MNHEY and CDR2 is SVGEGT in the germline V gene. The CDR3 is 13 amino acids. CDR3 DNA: TGTGCCAGCAGTTGGGGGGTGGACACTGAAGCTTTCTTT. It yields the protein CASSWGVDTEAFF.

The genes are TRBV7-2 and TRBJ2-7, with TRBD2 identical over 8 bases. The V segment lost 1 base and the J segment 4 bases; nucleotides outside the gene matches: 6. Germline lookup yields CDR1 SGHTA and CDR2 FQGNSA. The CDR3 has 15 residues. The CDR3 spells CASSLVRSGTYEQYF. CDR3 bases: TGTGCCAGCAGCTTAGTTCGTAGCGGGACTTACGAGCAGTACTTC.

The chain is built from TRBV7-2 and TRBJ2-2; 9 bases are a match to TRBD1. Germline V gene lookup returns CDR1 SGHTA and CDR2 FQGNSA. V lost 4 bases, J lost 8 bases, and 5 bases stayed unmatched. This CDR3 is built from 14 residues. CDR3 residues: CASSSDRGAGELFF. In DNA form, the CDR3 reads TGTGCCAGCAGCTCGGACAGGGGTGCGGGGGAGCTGTTTTTT.

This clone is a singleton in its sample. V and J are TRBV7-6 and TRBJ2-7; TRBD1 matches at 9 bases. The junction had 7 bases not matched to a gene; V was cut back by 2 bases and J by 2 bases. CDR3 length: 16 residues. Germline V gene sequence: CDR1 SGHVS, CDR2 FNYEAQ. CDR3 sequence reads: CASSLTGTGLAYEQYF. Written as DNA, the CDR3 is TGTGCCAGCAGCTTAACGGGGACAGGGCTCGCCTACGAGCAGTACTTC.

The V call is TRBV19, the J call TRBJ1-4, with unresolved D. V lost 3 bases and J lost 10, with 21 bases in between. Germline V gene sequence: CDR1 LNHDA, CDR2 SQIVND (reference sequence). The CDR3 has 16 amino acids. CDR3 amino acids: CASSIRESQSTGKLFF. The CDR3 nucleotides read TGTGCCAGTAGTATTCGAGAGTCTCAATCCACCGGAAAACTGTTTTTT.

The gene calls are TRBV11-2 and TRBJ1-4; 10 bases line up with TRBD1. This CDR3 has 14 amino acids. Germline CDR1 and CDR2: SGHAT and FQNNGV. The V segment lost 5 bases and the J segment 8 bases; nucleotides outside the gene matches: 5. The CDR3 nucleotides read TGTGCCAGCAGCCGGACAGGGGGAAGGGAAAAACTGTTTTTT. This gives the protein CASSRTGGREKLFF.

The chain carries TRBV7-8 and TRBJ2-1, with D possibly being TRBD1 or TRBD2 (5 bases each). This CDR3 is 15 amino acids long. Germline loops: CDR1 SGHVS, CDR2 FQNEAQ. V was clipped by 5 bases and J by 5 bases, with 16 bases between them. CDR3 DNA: TGTGCCAGCAGCCCCGCCCCGAGGGGAGACAATGAGCAGTTCTTC. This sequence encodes CASSPAPRGDNEQFF.

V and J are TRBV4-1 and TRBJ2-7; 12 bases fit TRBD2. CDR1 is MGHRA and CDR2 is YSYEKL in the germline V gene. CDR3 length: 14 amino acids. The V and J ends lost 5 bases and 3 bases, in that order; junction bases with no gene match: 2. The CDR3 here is CASSRTSGDYEQYF. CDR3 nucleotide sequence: TGCGCCAGCAGCAGGACTAGCGGGGACTACGAGCAGTACTTC.

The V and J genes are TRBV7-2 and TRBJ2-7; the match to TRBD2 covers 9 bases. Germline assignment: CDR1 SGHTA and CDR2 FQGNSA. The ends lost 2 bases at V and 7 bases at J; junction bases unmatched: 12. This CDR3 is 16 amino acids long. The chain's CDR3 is CASSLRRIAGVGEQYF. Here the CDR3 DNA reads TGTGCCAGCAGCTTAAGGCGTATAGCGGGAGTCGGAGAGCAGTACTTC.

The CDR3 sequence: CASSPPTGQGDYGYTF. The CDR3 nucleotides are TGTGCCAGCTCACCGCCCACCGGACAGGGAGACTATGGCTACACCTTC. The chain has TRBV18 and TRBJ1-2; 8 positions agree with TRBD1. The germline V gene has CDR1 KGHSH and CDR2 LQKENI. The CDR3 has 16 residues. Germline trimming cut 3 bases from V and 3 bases from J; bases unmatched to any gene: 9.

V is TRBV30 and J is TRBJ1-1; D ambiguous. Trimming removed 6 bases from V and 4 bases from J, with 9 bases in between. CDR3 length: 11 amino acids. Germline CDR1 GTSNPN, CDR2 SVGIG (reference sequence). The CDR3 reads CACSGSTEAFF. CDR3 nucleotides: TGTGCCTGCTCGGGGAGCACTGAAGCTTTCTTT. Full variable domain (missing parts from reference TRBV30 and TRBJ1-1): SQTIHQWPATLVQPVGSPLSLECTVEGTSNPNLYWYRQAAGRGLQLLFYSVGIGQISSEVPQNLSASRPQDRQFILSSKKLLLSDSGFYLCACSGSTEAFFGQGTRLTVV.

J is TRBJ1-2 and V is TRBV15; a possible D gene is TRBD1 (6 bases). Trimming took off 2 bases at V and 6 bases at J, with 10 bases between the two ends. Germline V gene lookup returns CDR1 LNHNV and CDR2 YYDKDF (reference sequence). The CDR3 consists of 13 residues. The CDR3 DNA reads TGTGCCACCAGCAGATCGGGACACGATGGCTACACCTTC. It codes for CATSRSGHDGYTF.

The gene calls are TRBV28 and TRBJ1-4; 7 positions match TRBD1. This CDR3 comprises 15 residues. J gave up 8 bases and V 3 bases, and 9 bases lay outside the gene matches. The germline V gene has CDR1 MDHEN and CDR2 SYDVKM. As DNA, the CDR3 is TGTGCCAGCAGTTTGAAGGGGGCAAGGTACGAAAAACTGTTTTTT. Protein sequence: CASSLKGARYEKLFF.

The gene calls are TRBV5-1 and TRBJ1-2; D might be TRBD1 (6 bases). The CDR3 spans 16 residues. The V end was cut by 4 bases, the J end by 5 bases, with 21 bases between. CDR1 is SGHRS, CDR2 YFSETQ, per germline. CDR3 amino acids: CASSLGGPDMTYGYTF. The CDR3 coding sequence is TGCGCCAGCAGCCTGGGGGGCCCGGACATGACGTATGGCTACACCTTC.

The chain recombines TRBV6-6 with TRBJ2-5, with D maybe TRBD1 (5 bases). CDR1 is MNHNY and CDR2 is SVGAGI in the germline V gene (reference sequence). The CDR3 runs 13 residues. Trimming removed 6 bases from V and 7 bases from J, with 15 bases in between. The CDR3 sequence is CASRSQDSGTQYF. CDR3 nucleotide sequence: TGTGCCAGCAGATCACAGGATAGTGGGACCCAGTACTTC.

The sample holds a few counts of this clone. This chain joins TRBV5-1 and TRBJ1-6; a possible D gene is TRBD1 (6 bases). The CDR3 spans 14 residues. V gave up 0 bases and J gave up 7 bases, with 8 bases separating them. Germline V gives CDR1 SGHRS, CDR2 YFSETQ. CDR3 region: CASSLAQGNSPLHF. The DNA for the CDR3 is TGCGCCAGCAGCTTGGCCCAGGGGAATTCACCCCTCCACTTT.

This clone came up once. CDR3 DNA sequence: TGTGCCAGCAGCCACCCTGGGGAGGGCCGAGAGCAGTACTTC. It specifies CASSHPGEGREQYF. This rearrangement joins TRBV7-8 to TRBJ2-7, with 7 positions matching TRBD2. Germline CDR1 SGHVS, CDR2 FQNEAQ. The CDR3 extends over 14 amino acids. After removal of 5 bases from V and 7 bases from J, the junction contained 11 bases not matched to a gene.

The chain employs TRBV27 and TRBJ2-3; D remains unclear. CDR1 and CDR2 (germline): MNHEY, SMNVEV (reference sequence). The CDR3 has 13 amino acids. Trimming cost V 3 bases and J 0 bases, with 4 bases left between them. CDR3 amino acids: CASSLASTDTQYF. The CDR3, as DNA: TGTGCCAGCAGTTTGGCTAGCACAGATACGCAGTATTTT.

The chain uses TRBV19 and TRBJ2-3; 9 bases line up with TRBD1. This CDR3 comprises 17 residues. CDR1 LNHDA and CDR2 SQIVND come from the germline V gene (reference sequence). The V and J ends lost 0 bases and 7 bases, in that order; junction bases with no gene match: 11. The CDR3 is CASSIDTPGQGLHTQYF. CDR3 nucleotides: TGTGCCAGTAGTATAGATACTCCGGGACAGGGCTTACATACGCAGTATTTT.

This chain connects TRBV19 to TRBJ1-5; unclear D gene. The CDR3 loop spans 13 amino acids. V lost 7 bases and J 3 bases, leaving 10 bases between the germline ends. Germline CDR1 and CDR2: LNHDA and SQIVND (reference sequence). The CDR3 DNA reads TGTGCCAGTACCCTTGGATCCAATCAGCCCCAGCATTTT. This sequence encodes CASTLGSNQPQHF.

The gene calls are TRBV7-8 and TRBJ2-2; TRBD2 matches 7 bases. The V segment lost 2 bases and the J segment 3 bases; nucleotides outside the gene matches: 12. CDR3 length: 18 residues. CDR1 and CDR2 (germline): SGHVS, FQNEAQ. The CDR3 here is CASSLNRRGITHTGELFF. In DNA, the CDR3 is TGTGCCAGCAGCTTAAATCGGCGGGGGATAACCCACACCGGGGAGCTGTTTTTT.

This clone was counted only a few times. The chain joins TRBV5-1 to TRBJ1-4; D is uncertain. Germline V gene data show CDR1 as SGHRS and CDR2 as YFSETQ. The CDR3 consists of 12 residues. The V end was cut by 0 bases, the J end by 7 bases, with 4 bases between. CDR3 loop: CASSLDGEKLFF. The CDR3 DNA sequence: TGCGCCAGCAGCTTGGACGGTGAAAAACTGTTTTTT. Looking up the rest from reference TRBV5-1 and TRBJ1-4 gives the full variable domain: KAGVTQTPRYLIKTRGQQVTLSCSPISGHRSVSWYQQTPGQGLQFLFEYFSETQRNKGNFPGRFSGRQFSNSRSEMNVSTLELGDSALYLCASSLDGEKLFFGSGTQLSVL.

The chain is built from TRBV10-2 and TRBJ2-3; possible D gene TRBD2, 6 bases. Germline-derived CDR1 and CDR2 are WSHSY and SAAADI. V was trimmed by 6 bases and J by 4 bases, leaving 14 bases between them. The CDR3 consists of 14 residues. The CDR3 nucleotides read TGCGCCAGCAGAGGGACTCGCCCGGCAGATACGCAGTATTTT. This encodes CASRGTRPADTQYF.

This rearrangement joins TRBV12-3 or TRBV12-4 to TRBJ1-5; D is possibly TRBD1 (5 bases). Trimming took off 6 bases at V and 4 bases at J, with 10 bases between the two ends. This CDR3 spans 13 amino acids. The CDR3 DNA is TGTGCCAGCAGCTACAGGATAAATCAGCCCCAGCATTTT. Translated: CASSYRINQPQHF.

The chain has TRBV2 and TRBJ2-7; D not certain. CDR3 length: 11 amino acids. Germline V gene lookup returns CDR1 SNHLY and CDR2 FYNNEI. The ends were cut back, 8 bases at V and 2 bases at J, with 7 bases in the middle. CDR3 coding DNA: TGTGCCAGCGGTGGGGCCTACGAGCAGTACTTC. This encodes CASGGAYEQYF.

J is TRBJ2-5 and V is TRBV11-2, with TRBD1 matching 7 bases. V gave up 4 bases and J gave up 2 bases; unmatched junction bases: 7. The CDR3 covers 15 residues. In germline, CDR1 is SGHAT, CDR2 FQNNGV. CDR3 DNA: TGTGCCAGCAGCTATGCTCCGGGACAGCAAGAGACCCAGTACTTC. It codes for CASSYAPGQQETQYF.